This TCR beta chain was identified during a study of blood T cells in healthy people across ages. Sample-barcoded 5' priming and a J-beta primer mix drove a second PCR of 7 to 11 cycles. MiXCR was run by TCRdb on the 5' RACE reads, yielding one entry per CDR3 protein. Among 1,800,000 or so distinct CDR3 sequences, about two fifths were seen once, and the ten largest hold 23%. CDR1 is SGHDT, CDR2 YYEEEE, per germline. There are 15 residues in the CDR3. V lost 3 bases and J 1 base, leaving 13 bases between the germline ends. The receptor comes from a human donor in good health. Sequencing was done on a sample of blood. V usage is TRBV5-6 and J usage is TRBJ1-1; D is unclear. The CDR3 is CASSWASGPNTEAFF. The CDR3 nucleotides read TGTGCCAGCAGCTGGGCCAGCGGGCCGAACACTGAAGCTTTCTTT.